This entry lists 5 T cell receptor beta chains sequenced from one sample in a study of T-cell reconstitution after alpha-beta-depleted transplantation in children. For TCRbeta, the library was prepared with unique molecular identifiers. TCRdb called the PCR reads again in MiXCR, with one record for every CDR3 protein. In the table there are hundreds of thousands of distinct CDR3 sequences, under 20% of which are singletons. Source: PBMCs, mostly from graft donor cells, taken 360 days after TCRalphabeta/CD19-depleted stem cell transplant. These receptor sequences come from a boy under two years old who had a stem cell transplant for Wiskott-Aldrich syndrome, so the T cells may come from the graft donor.

V and J are TRBV29-1 and TRBJ1-4; tentatively, D is TRBD1 (6 bases). The V gene's germline CDR1 is SQVTM and CDR2 ANQGSEA. The ends were cut back, 7 bases at V and 6 bases at J, with 15 bases in the middle. The CDR3 is made up of 13 amino acids. The CDR3 sequence: CSALGGQDEKLFF. CDR3 bases: TGCAGCGCGTTGGGGGGGCAGGATGAAAAACTGTTTTTT.

The V and J genes are TRBV6-5 and TRBJ2-7; D is tentatively TRBD1 or TRBD2 (6 bases each). With 2 bases removed from V and 2 bases from J, the gap between germline ends came to 10 bases. CDR3 size: 14 residues. Germline V gives CDR1 MNHEY, CDR2 SVGAGI. The CDR3 DNA follows: TGTGCCAGCAGTTACAAGGGGGGCACCTACGAGCAGTACTTC. Translation: CASSYKGGTYEQYF.

The chain couples TRBV29-1 to TRBJ2-1; 10 bases map to TRBD2. The CDR3 consists of 16 residues. Germline CDR1 is SQVTM and CDR2 is ANQGSEA. V was clipped by 0 bases and J by 7 bases; unmatched bases: 9. In DNA form, the CDR3 reads TGCAGCGTTGAAGATCTTAATAGCGGGGGGAGGAATGAGCAGTTCTTC. Protein product: CSVEDLNSGGRNEQFF.

The V and J genes are TRBV5-5 and TRBJ2-7; D is possibly TRBD2 (6 bases). CDR3 length: 16 amino acids. Trimming cost V 2 bases and J 2 bases, with 17 bases left between them. CDR1 is SGHKS and CDR2 is YYEKEE in the germline V gene (reference sequence). CDR3 loop: CASSFSRTIMAYEQYF. The CDR3 DNA reads as TGTGCCAGCAGCTTTTCCAGGACTATCATGGCCTACGAGCAGTACTTC. Filled out from reference TRBV5-5 and TRBJ2-7, the complete variable domain reads DAGVTQSPTHLIKTRGQQVTLRCSPISGHKSVSWYQQVLGQGPQFIFQYYEKEERGRGNFPDRFSARQFPNYSSELNVNALLLGDSALYLCASSFSRTIMAYEQYFGPGTRLTVT.

This clonotype was observed a handful of times. The chain links TRBV7-2 to TRBJ2-3; no clear D gene. Germline V gene data show CDR1 as SGHTA and CDR2 as FQGNSA. The CDR3 consists of 15 residues. Deletions cut 0 bases from V and 6 bases from J, with 13 bases between. The chain's CDR3 is CASSLAGPHRDTQYF. The DNA for the CDR3 is TGTGCCAGCAGCTTAGCAGGCCCCCACCGCGATACGCAGTATTTT.